Below, 5 T cell receptor beta chains from the same sample are listed, as sequenced in a study of T-cell reconstitution after alpha-beta-depleted transplantation in children. Construction of the TCRbeta library involved unique molecular identifiers. TCRdb processed the PCR reads anew with MiXCR; each CDR3 protein has one entry. This sample has a few hundred thousand distinct CDR3 sequences; roughly 16% occur once, and the top ten carry approximately 28%. The material sequenced was PBMCs, mostly from graft donor cells, taken 360 days after TCRalphabeta/CD19-depleted stem cell transplant. All receptors come from a boy under three years old who had a stem cell transplant for Wiskott-Aldrich syndrome, so the T cells may come from the graft donor.

This rearrangement joins TRBV29-1 to TRBJ2-1; D remains ambiguous. The CDR3 is made up of 12 amino acids. V lost 3 bases, J lost 2 bases, and 5 bases lay in between. Germline CDR1 reads SQVTM; CDR2 reads ANQGSEA. CDR3 DNA sequence: TGCAGCGTTGACAAAACCTACAATGAGCAGTTCTTC. Translated: CSVDKTYNEQFF.

DNA for the CDR3: TGTGCCAGCTCACGTCTGTCCTCCCCGACGAGGACAGATACGCAGTATTTT. It yields the protein CASSRLSSPTRTDTQYF. J is TRBJ2-3 and V is TRBV18; D is unresolved. Trimming took off 4 bases at V and 3 bases at J, with 20 bases between the two ends. The CDR3 covers 17 residues. From germline, CDR1 is KGHSH and CDR2 LQKENI.

The chain is built from TRBV5-6 and TRBJ2-3; D call uncertain. V gave up 4 bases and J gave up 2 bases, with 14 bases separating them. CDR3 length equals 15 residues. Germline V lookup: CDR1 SGHDT, CDR2 YYEEEE. The CDR3 loop reads CASSPFGFDTDTQYF. The CDR3 coding sequence is TGTGCCAGCAGCCCTTTCGGATTTGACACAGATACGCAGTATTTT.

The chain carries TRBV12-3 or TRBV12-4 and TRBJ2-7; 10 bases line up with TRBD2. The CDR3 length is 16 residues. The trim removed 6 bases at V and 3 bases at J, leaving 11 bases unmatched. The DNA of the CDR3 is TGTGCCAGCAGCCCAACTAGCGGGACGATTCTCTACGAGCAGTACTTC. Protein product: CASSPTSGTILYEQYF.

On this clonotype itself: A read error may produce the germline difference seen at one junction end. The chain uses TRBV10-3 and TRBJ1-2, with a weak D call TRBD1 (5 bases). The CDR3 runs to 11 residues. Germline loops: CDR1 ENHRY, CDR2 SYGVKD. CDR3 DNA sequence: TGTGCCATCAGTACAGGTGGTGGCCACACCTTC. This sequence encodes CAISTGGGHTF.